This T cell receptor beta chain originates from a study of T cell clonality in common variable immunodeficiency. General study findings and limits: Fewer deletions and N-nucleotide insertions were reportedly seen in common variable immunodeficiency TCR beta sequences.

Deletions cut 1 base from V and 1 base from J, with 7 bases between. The CDR3 covers 14 residues. Germline V CDR1 and CDR2: LNHDA, SQIVND (reference sequence). Assay: immunoSEQ multiplex PCR; the TCRdb copy retains only in-frame clones and omits some. This sample carries 25,000 to 30,000 clones, none of them present only once. CVID meant reduced serum IgG, IgA and/or IgM plus specific antibody deficiency. A remark on this clone: Its antigen is unidentified. The read ends 3 residues shy of where the CDR3 ends; the end is completed using the germline J gene.

The V gene is TRBV19, the J gene TRBJ2-5; no clear D gene. The sequence came from a human donor with common variable immunodeficiency. Sequencing was done on a sample of peripheral blood mononuclear cells. CDR3 residues: CASSIVISQETQYF. Partial CDR3 DNA: TGTGCCAGTAGTATAGTAATATCCCAAGAGACC.